Below are 23 T cell receptor beta chains sequenced from a single sample in a study of tumor-infiltrating lymphocytes in primary liver carcinoma. With around 490 ng total RNA as template and a constant-region primer, TCR beta cDNA was made. The TCR beta library was amplified through three nested multiplex PCR rounds in a modified ARM-PCR procedure. The first two PCR rounds, around 11 cycles each, used TRBV1-TRBV30 forward primers and a C-beta reverse primer. Via MiXCR, TCRdb re-called the multiplex PCR reads, giving one row per CDR3 protein. The sample lists under 110,000 distinct CDR3 sequences; around 73% were seen once. Investigators took RNA and DNA out together from approximately 22-30 mg of unsorted bulk tissue. The sequencing input was liver tumor tissue from sampling region 2. Subset described: tumor region T2, inferior pole. Receptors were obtained from a woman aged 60 to 75 with primary liver carcinoma and hepatitis B virus infection.

This clonotype was detected a few times. V and J are TRBV7-9 and TRBJ2-5, with 7 bases matching TRBD1. The CDR3 has 14 residues. V gave up 4 bases and J gave up 4 bases; unmatched junction bases: 6. From germline, CDR1 is SEHNR and CDR2 FQNEAQ (reference sequence). The CDR3 region is CASSSTQGRETQYF. CDR3 sequence (DNA): TGTGCCAGCAGCTCAACACAGGGGCGAGAGACCCAGTACTTC.

To note about this clonotype: No conserved phenylalanine or tryptophan ends this CDR3, so it is likely a read error. The CDR3 DNA is TGTGCCAGCAGTTTATCTACAGAGGACACTGAAGCTTTCCTT. This sequence encodes CASSLSTEDTEAFL. This chain joins TRBV28 and TRBJ1-1; D call uncertain. With 1 base removed from V and 3 bases from J, the gap between germline ends came to 9 bases. The CDR3 has 14 residues. Germline values: CDR1 MDHEN, CDR2 SYDVKM.

This clonotype was counted a few times. It may be a read error: a sequence one base away is much more abundant. The J gene is TRBJ2-3, the V gene TRBV6-6; TRBD1 matches 8 bases. Germline V gene lookup returns CDR1 MNHNY and CDR2 SVGAGI (reference sequence). There are 13 residues in the CDR3. The DNA for the CDR3 is TGTGCCGGCAGTTTGACAGGGGTAAATGCGCAGTATTTT. Amino acid sequence: CAGSLTGVNAQYF.

The chain recombines TRBV5-5 with TRBJ1-1, with D possibly matching TRBD1 (6 bases). The CDR3 is 17 amino acids. Germline loops: CDR1 SGHKS, CDR2 YYEKEE (reference sequence). V lost 2 bases and J lost 1, with 18 bases in between. The CDR3 reads CASSLLPGQWANTEAFF. CDR3 DNA: TGTGCCAGCAGCTTACTTCCCGGACAGTGGGCGAACACTGAAGCTTTCTTT.

The V and J genes are TRBV29-1 and TRBJ2-7; D is ambiguous. The germline V and J ends were trimmed by 4 bases and 8 bases, with 15 bases remaining between them. Germline CDR1 and CDR2: SQVTM and ANQGSEA. The CDR3 covers 12 residues. CDR3: CSVAALNHKQYF. The CDR3 bases are TGCAGCGTTGCCGCCCTGAACCACAAGCAGTACTTC.

As regards this clonotype: A much larger clone differs from this one at a single base, so this may be a read error. The J gene is TRBJ1-6, the V gene TRBV5-1; D remains unclear. The V gene's germline CDR1 is SGHRS and CDR2 YFSETQ. V lost 6 bases, J lost 8 bases, and 18 bases lay in between. The length of the CDR3 is 15 residues. CDR3 in amino acids: CASTLDALEYSPLHF. In DNA form, the CDR3 reads TGCGCCAGCACCCTCGACGCGTTGGAGTATTCACCCCTCCACTTT.

Worth noting for this clonotype: The junction and the germline gene differ at one end; a read error may be behind it. The V and J genes are TRBV6-5 and TRBJ2-3; 7 positions match TRBD1. The CDR3 consists of 15 residues. The V gene's germline CDR1 is MNHEY and CDR2 SVGAGI. In nucleotides, the CDR3 is TGTGCCAGCAATACCCAGGGACAGCCGTTGGATAGGCAGTATTTT. Translating it yields CASNTQGQPLDRQYF.

This clonotype was recorded once. J is TRBJ2-5 and V is TRBV11-2, with D uncertain. Trimming removed 4 bases from V and 5 bases from J, with 14 bases in between. Per germline, CDR1 SGHAT and CDR2 FQNNGV. The CDR3 sequence is 14 residues long. For the CDR3, the DNA is TGTGCCAGCAGCTCGAGCTGGGTTCGGGAGACCCAGTACTTC. Amino acids: CASSSSWVRETQYF.

This clonotype showed up just once. The chain couples TRBV29-1 to TRBJ1-1, with a weak D call TRBD1 (5 bases). This CDR3 has 13 residues. With 8 bases removed from V and 5 bases from J, the gap between germline ends came to 18 bases. CDR1 is SQVTM, CDR2 ANQGSEA, per germline. The CDR3 is CSLPKAGRTEAFF. In DNA, the CDR3 is TGCAGCCTTCCTAAGGCAGGGCGTACTGAAGCTTTCTTT.

Worth noting for this clonotype: A read error may be the cause here, since a much bigger clone is one base away. In this CDR3 the conserved last residue, phenylalanine or tryptophan, is missing, so a read error is likely. The chain combines TRBV5-1 with TRBJ1-5; D not resolved. V was shortened by 4 bases and J by 1 base, with 12 bases between the two germline ends. CDR1 is SGHRS and CDR2 is YFSETQ in the germline V gene. CDR3 length equals 15 residues. CDR3 amino acids: CASSPRPGSNQPQHL. CDR3 in DNA: TGCGCCAGCAGCCCCCGTCCCGGCAGCAATCAGCCCCAGCATTTA.

On this clonotype itself: The conserved closing phenylalanine or tryptophan is absent in this CDR3, likely reflecting a read error. This sequence joins TRBV5-1 and TRBJ2-3; D not certain. The V end was cut by 5 bases, the J end by 2 bases, with 9 bases between. The CDR3 sequence is 13 residues long. Germline loops: CDR1 SGHRS, CDR2 YFSETQ. The CDR3 is CASSSISTDTQYL. CDR3 coding DNA: TGCGCCAGCAGTTCCATTTCCACAGATACGCAGTATCTT.

The sample holds many counts of this clonotype. The chain has TRBV6-1 and TRBJ1-1; maybe TRBD1 (6 bases). CDR1 MNHNS and CDR2 SASEGT come from the germline V gene. The ends were cut back, 5 bases at V and 6 bases at J, with 10 bases in the middle. This CDR3 spans 12 amino acids. CDR3 nucleotides: TGTGCCAGCAGTCCACAGGGCCCTGAAGCTTTCTTT. Protein sequence: CASSPQGPEAFF.

This clonotype was seen repeatedly, ten times or more. V and J are TRBV4-1 and TRBJ1-5; TRBD1 might be the D (6 bases). V was trimmed by 4 bases and J by 4 bases, leaving 14 bases between them. Per the germline V gene, CDR1 is MGHRA and CDR2 is YSYEKL. The CDR3 sequence is 15 residues long. As DNA, the CDR3 is TGCGCCAGCAGCCCAATACACGGACAGAATCAGCCCCAGCATTTT. Amino acids: CASSPIHGQNQPQHF.

This clonotype is classed as medium-sized. This chain uses TRBV6-2 or TRBV6-3 with TRBJ2-7; possible D gene TRBD1, 6 bases. Germline V CDR1 and CDR2: MNHEY, SVGEGT. Trimming removed 5 bases at V and 0 bases at J, with 14 bases between. CDR3 length: 15 amino acids. DNA of the CDR3: TGTGCCAGCAGTACCGGACAGCCCAGCTCCTACGAGCAGTACTTC. It yields the protein CASSTGQPSSYEQYF.

The J gene is TRBJ2-1, the V gene TRBV29-1; TRBD2 is a possible D gene (7 bases). The CDR3 sequence is 15 residues long. The ends were cut back, 5 bases at V and 13 bases at J, with 27 bases in the middle. CDR1 is SQVTM, CDR2 ANQGSEA, per germline. CDR3 nucleotides: TGCAGCGTTCGTAGGGGGACTACCATCCACAAAGATCAGTTCTTC. Translation gives CSVRRGTTIHKDQFF.

Notes on this clonotype: The junction departs from the called germline gene at one end, perhaps through a read error. The chain uses TRBV11-3 and TRBJ2-1; 11 bases align to TRBD2. Germline CDR1 and CDR2: SGHNT and YENEEA. The CDR3 spans 16 residues. CDR3 DNA sequence: TGCGCCAGCAGCCTTGGGACTAGCGGTAGTGGCTATGAGCAGTTCTTC. Translation gives CASSLGTSGSGYEQFF.

The chain couples TRBV6-2 or TRBV6-3 to TRBJ2-3; maybe TRBD2 (5 bases). The DNA matches TRBJ2-2 better at its end, which makes the J call doubtful. CDR1 is MNHEY, CDR2 SVGEGT, per germline. The CDR3 covers 13 residues. The CDR3 bases are TGTGCCAGCAGTTACGCTAGCACTGATACGCTGTTTTTT. It specifies CASSYASTDTLFF.

This clonotype showed up many times. The CDR3 DNA reads as TGTGCCAGCAGCCGGGGTAGCGGCACAGATACGCAGTATTTT. Encoded protein: CASSRGSGTDTQYF. The chain links TRBV12-3 or TRBV12-4 to TRBJ2-3, with D possibly TRBD2 on 5 matching bases. This CDR3 spans 14 amino acids. V was trimmed by 6 bases and J by 1 base, leaving 11 bases between them.

The chain combines TRBV29-1 with TRBJ2-1; 7 bases match TRBD2. The germline CDR1 and CDR2 sequences are SQVTM and ANQGSEA. The CDR3 has 14 amino acids. The CDR3 DNA follows: TGCAGTGGAACCGGGACTATGTCCTACAATGAGCAGTTCTTC. This codes for CSGTGTMSYNEQFF.

At least ten counts were recorded for this clonotype. This could be a read error, since a much larger clone is one nucleotide away. This rearrangement joins TRBV6-5 to TRBJ2-1; a weak D match, TRBD2 (7 bases). The CDR3 loop spans 13 amino acids. CDR1 and CDR2 from the germline V gene are MNHEY and SVGAGI. CDR3 in DNA: TGTGCCAGCCAAAGGGGGGGGGCTAATGAGCGGTTCTTC. It specifies CASQRGGANERFF.

The V and J genes are TRBV11-3 and TRBJ2-1, with 10 bases matching TRBD2. CDR1 is SGHNT and CDR2 is YENEEA in the germline V gene. The CDR3 extends over 15 amino acids. V shed 2 bases and J 9 bases; nucleotides not matched to a gene: 7. CDR3 amino acids: CASSLCTSGKLEQFF. The CDR3 DNA reads TGTGCCAGCAGCTTATGTACTAGCGGGAAACTTGAGCAGTTCTTC.

To note about this clonotype: This sequence may be a read error, since a much larger clone differs from it by one base. The genes are TRBV5-4 and TRBJ1-3; no reliable D call. The CDR3 has 14 amino acids. V was shortened by 4 bases and J by 0 bases, with 8 bases between the two germline ends. Germline V gives CDR1 SGHNT, CDR2 YYREEE (reference sequence). Here the CDR3 reads CASSLMGSGNTIYF. DNA of the CDR3: TGTGCCAGCAGCCTCATGGGCTCTGGAAACACCATATATTTT.

Note on this clonotype: The DNA is left out, because the CDR3 cannot be placed on it with certainty; the CDR3 is given as TCRdb lists it. This chain uses TRBV29-1 with TRBJ2-3. Ends included, the CDR3 has 14 residues. The germline CDR1 and CDR2 sequences are SQVTM and ANQGSEA. CDR3 in amino acids: CSVERGVGTGTQYF.